The sequence of this TCR beta chain was determined in a study of blood T cell repertoires in COVID-19. Study-wide context: Specimens from acute and convalescent COVID-19 originated in the United States, Italy and Spain.

This CDR3 is built from 14 residues. V lost 2 bases and J lost 6, with 13 bases in between. The germline gives CDR1 MNHEY, CDR2 SVGEGT. As processed by the authors: How many nucleated cells were present was estimated from reference gene primer amplification. Some clones are missing from TCRdb's copy, which holds only in-frame ones; the method was immunoSEQ multiplex PCR. V and J calls and clone size follow that table, whereas D and trimming were derived from the DNA. The sample gives approximately 61,000 clones, about 85% of which show up once; approximately 5% is in the top ten. This clonotype was obtained from a man in his 70s with acute or convalescent COVID-19. Sequencing was performed on peripheral blood. V and J are TRBV6-2 or TRBV6-3 and TRBJ1-2; D call uncertain. This CDR3 reads CASSYDSRPDGYTF. The CDR3 region has the DNA TGTGCCAGCAGTTACGATTCCAGGCCGGATGGCTACACCTTC.